The 10 T cell receptor beta chains below were found in one sample sequenced in a study of blood T cell repertoires in COVID-19. The table came from immunoSEQ multiplex PCR; TCRdb's copy has only in-frame clones and leaves some out. The data contain about 270,000 clones, 75% to 90% of them singletons. Sequenced sample: PBMCs or T cells enriched from blood (not recorded which). These receptors were taken from a woman aged 25 to 39 with acute COVID-19.

This clone was counted once. The V and J genes are TRBV7-9 and TRBJ1-1; 7 positions agree with TRBD1. Unmatched junction bases numbered 4, after V lost 1 base and J lost 8 bases. CDR1 is SEHNR, CDR2 FQNEAQ, per germline (reference sequence). CDR3 size: 13 residues. The CDR3 DNA sequence: TGTGCCAGCAGCTTAGGAGCAGGGGGGGAAGCTTTCTTT. Translated: CASSLGAGGEAFF.

This chain connects TRBV7-9 to TRBJ2-7, with D possibly TRBD1 on 6 matching bases. From germline, CDR1 is SEHNR and CDR2 FQNEAQ (reference sequence). Trimming took off 4 bases at V and 2 bases at J, with 9 bases between the two ends. The CDR3 extends over 13 amino acids. CDR3 sequence: CASSYGQTYEQYF. CDR3 coding DNA: TGTGCCAGCAGCTACGGACAGACCTACGAGCAGTACTTC.

V usage is TRBV19 and J usage is TRBJ2-4, with 13 nucleotides matching TRBD2. There are 18 residues in the CDR3. Germline V lookup: CDR1 LNHDA, CDR2 SQIVND (reference sequence). J gave up 0 bases and V 6 bases, and 8 bases lay outside the gene matches. This CDR3 is CASSTGTSGVLAKNIQYF. In DNA, the CDR3 is TGTGCCAGTAGCACCGGGACTAGCGGGGTTCTAGCCAAAAACATTCAGTACTTC.

The rearrangement uses TRBV24-1 and TRBJ1-2, with D perhaps TRBD1 (5 bases). CDR1 is KGHDR and CDR2 is SFDVKD in the germline V gene. Trimming removed 4 bases from V and 5 bases from J, with 10 bases in between. The CDR3 covers 13 residues. The chain's CDR3 is CATSEQDRYGYTF. The CDR3 nucleotides are TGTGCCACCAGTGAACAAGACAGATATGGCTACACCTTC.

This chain connects TRBV11-1 to TRBJ1-1; tentative D call: TRBD1 (6 bases). Trimming took 6 bases from V and 0 from J, leaving 8 bases between them. Germline assignment: CDR1 SGHAT and CDR2 FQDESV (reference sequence). This CDR3 is 13 amino acids long. CDR3 region: CASSEGVNTEAFF. The CDR3 DNA sequence: TGTGCCAGCAGTGAGGGGGTGAACACTGAAGCTTTCTTT.

The V gene is TRBV12-3 or TRBV12-4, the J gene TRBJ2-7, with D perhaps matching TRBD1 (7 bases). The length of the CDR3 is 13 residues. Trimming pared 6 bases from V and 1 base from J, leaving 10 bases between. CDR3 region: CASSAGQSYEQYF. CDR3 coding DNA: TGTGCCAGCAGCGCGGGACAGTCCTACGAGCAGTACTTC.

This CDR3 is CASSLTSGRTTDTQYF. The CDR3 nucleotides are TGTGCCAGCAGCCTCACTAGCGGGAGGACCACAGATACGCAGTATTTT. This rearrangement joins TRBV5-4 to TRBJ2-3; 12 nucleotides agree with TRBD2. The CDR3 is 16 residues long. V dropped 4 bases and J dropped 2; count of bases not matched to a gene: 5. From germline, CDR1 is SGHNT and CDR2 YYREEE (reference sequence).

This clone was picked up one time. CDR3 sequence (DNA): TGTGCCAGCTTACCCCTAGCGGGCTTGGGGAATGAGCAGTTCTTC. It codes for CASLPLAGLGNEQFF. The chain has TRBV11-3 and TRBJ2-1, with 8 bases lining up with TRBD2. The CDR3 runs to 15 residues. Losses at the gene ends were 8 bases for V and 7 bases for J; bases not matched to a gene: 13. Germline CDR1 is SGHNT and CDR2 is YENEEA.

This sequence joins TRBV1 and TRBJ2-3; the tabulated D call, TRBD2, remains unverified against the DNA. TRBV1 is marked as a pseudogene. There are 18 residues in the CDR3. CDR3 residues: CTSSQALSTSRVTDTQYF. DNA of the CDR3: TGCACCAGCAGCCAAGCCCTGTCTACTAGTAGGGTCACAGATACGCAGTATTTT.

This clone occurred a few times. This chain joins TRBV11-1 and TRBJ2-6; 7 bases match TRBD1. Germline CDR1 SGHAT, CDR2 FQDESV (reference sequence). The V and J ends lost 8 bases and 1 base, in that order; junction bases with no gene match: 2. The CDR3 runs to 14 residues. CDR3: CASGRGSGANVLTF. Written as DNA, the CDR3 is TGTGCCAGCGGCAGGGGGTCTGGGGCCAACGTCCTGACTTTC.